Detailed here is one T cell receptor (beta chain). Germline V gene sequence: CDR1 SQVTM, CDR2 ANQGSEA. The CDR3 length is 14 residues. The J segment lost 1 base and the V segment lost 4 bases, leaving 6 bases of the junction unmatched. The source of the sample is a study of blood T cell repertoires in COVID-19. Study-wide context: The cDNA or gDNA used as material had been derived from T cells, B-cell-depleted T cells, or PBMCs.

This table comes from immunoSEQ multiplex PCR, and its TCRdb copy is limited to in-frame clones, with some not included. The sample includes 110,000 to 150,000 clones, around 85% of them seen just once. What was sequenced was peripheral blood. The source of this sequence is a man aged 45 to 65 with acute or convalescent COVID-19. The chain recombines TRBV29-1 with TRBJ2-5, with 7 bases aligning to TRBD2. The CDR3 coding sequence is TGCAGCGTTGTGGGATCGGGGGGCCAAGAGACCCAGTACTTC. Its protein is CSVVGSGGQETQYF.